The 8 T cell receptor beta chains below all came from one sample that was sequenced in a study of blood T cell repertoires in COVID-19. Some clones are missing from TCRdb's copy, which holds only in-frame ones; the method was immunoSEQ multiplex PCR. The repertoire has 120,000 or so clones, about 90% of them found once; the top ten carry about 1%. Sequencing used peripheral blood. Source of these receptors: a woman between 45 and 60 years old with active or convalescent COVID-19.

This chain joins TRBV5-8 and TRBJ1-5; D not certain. Trimming left V 3 bases short and J 7 bases short, with 17 bases between. Per the germline V gene, CDR1 is SGHTS and CDR2 is YDEGEE. The CDR3 loop spans 15 amino acids. CDR3 region: CASSSGLGERQPQHF. CDR3 DNA: TGTGCCAGCAGCTCGGGTCTGGGTGAGCGGCAGCCCCAGCATTTT.

This chain uses TRBV9 with TRBJ2-1; TRBD2 might be the D (5 bases). The V end was cut by 7 bases, the J end by 0 bases, with 14 bases between. The CDR3 is 15 residues long. Germline V lookup: CDR1 SGDLS, CDR2 YYNGEE. As DNA, the CDR3 is TGTGCCAGCCAAAGCGGACCCTCCTCCTACAATGAGCAGTTCTTC. The encoded protein is CASQSGPSSYNEQFF.

This chain joins TRBV7-8 and TRBJ1-3; D unclear. This CDR3 region has 12 residues. The germline V gene has CDR1 SGHVS and CDR2 FQNEAQ. Deletions cut 1 base from V and 8 bases from J, with 6 bases between. The CDR3 DNA follows: TGTGCCAGCAGCTTAGGAGGTGACACCATATATTTT. It codes for CASSLGGDTIYF.

The chain combines TRBV15 with TRBJ1-2; 10 bases align to TRBD1. V dropped 4 bases and J dropped 10; count of bases not matched to a gene: 3. The germline V gene encodes CDR1 LNHNV and CDR2 YYDKDF (reference sequence). The CDR3 contains 12 residues. CDR3 nucleotide sequence: TGTGCCACCAGCACGGGGACAGGGGTCTACACCTTC. This translates into CATSTGTGVYTF.

This chain links TRBV10-3 with TRBJ2-3, with 10 positions matching TRBD2. The V segment lost 3 bases and the J segment 8 bases; nucleotides outside the gene matches: 11. The CDR3 contains 16 residues. CDR1 and CDR2 from the germline V gene are ENHRY and SYGVKD. The CDR3 loop reads CAISDLTSGPESTQYF. The CDR3 DNA reads TGTGCCATCAGTGACCTGACTAGCGGGCCCGAGAGTACGCAGTATTTT.

The gene calls are TRBV5-8 and TRBJ2-2, with D possibly being TRBD1 (5 bases). Germline CDR1 is SGHTS and CDR2 is YDEGEE. The CDR3 loop spans 16 amino acids. V was cut by 1 base and J by 7 bases, with 17 bases left in between. The CDR3 protein is CASSLRPSGWVGELFF. The CDR3 DNA reads as TGTGCCAGCAGCTTGAGACCCTCAGGGTGGGTCGGGGAGCTGTTTTTT.

The chain employs TRBV7-9 and TRBJ2-1, with 12 bases matching TRBD2. This CDR3 has 15 amino acids. V lost 5 bases, J lost 8 bases, and 7 bases stayed unmatched. Germline V lookup: CDR1 SEHNR, CDR2 FQNEAQ (reference sequence). The CDR3 protein is CASSRGPSGRDEQFF. The CDR3 DNA is TGTGCCAGCAGCCGCGGGCCTAGCGGGAGGGATGAGCAGTTCTTC.

The V gene is TRBV14, the J gene TRBJ2-1; 10 bases align to TRBD2. With V trimmed by 4 bases and J by 7 bases, 13 bases remained unmatched. This CDR3 has 17 amino acids. Germline V gene data show CDR1 as SGHDN and CDR2 as FVKESK. The CDR3 nucleotides read TGTGCCAGCAGCCCCTTTTTGGGGACTAGCGTACCTAATGAGCAGTTCTTC. It translates to CASSPFLGTSVPNEQFF.